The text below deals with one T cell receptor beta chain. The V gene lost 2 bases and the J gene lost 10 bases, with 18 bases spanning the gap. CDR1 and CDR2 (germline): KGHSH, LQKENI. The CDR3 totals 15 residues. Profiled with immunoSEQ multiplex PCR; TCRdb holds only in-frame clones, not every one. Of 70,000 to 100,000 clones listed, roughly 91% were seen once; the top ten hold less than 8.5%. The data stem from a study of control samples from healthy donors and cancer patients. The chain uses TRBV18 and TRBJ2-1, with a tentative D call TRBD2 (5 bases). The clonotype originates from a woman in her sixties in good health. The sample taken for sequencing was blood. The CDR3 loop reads CASSPDSVRVGEQFF. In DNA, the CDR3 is TGTGCCAGCTCACCAGATAGCGTACGTGTGGGGGAGCAGTTCTTC. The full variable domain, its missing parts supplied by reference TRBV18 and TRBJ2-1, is NAGVMQNPRHLVRRRGQEARLRCSPMKGHSHVYWYRQLPEEGLKFMVYLQKENIIDESGMPKERFSAEFPKEGPSILRIQQVVRGDSAAYFCASSPDSVRVGEQFFGPGTRLTVL.